Detailed here is one T cell receptor beta chain. Antigen specificity is unknown. The germline gene is not matched at one end of the junction; a read error may be the cause. Additional DNA sequences in this sample encode the identical CDR3. TCRdb keeps only in-frame clones here, not all; method: immunoSEQ multiplex PCR. The table lists roughly 100,000 clones, 85% to 90% of them singletons. The source of the sample is a study of T cell responses to AZD1222 COVID-19 vaccine. Whole-study context: Second-dose recipients at about 4 or about 12 weeks were treated as one pooled group.

Overall study results and limits: The donors showed a predominance of white British ancestry and of females, with possible underestimation of clonal diversity.

The source was peripheral blood, collected on day 0 of AZD1222 vaccination. The TCR originated in an adult in good health.

Here the CDR3 DNA reads TGCGCCAGCAAAACAGGGTTTTCCCCAGCTTTCTTT. It translates to CASKTGFSPAFF. The rearrangement uses TRBV28 and TRBJ1-1; D perhaps matches TRBD1 (6 bases). The CDR3 is 12 residues long. Germline V gene sequence: CDR1 MDHEN, CDR2 SYDVKM.